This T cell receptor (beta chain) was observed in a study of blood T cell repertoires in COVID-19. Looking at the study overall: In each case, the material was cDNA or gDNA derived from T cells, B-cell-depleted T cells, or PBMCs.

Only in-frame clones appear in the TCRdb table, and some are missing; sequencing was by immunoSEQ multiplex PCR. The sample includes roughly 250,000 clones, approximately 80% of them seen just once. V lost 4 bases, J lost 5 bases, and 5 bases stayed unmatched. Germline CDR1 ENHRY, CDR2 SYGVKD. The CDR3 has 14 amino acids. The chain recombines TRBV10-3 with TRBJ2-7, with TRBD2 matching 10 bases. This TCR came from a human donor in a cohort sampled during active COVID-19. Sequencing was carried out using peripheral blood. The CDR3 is CAISVAGGLNEQYF. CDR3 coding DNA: TGTGCCATCAGTGTAGCGGGGGGCTTAAACGAGCAGTACTTC.